This T cell receptor (beta chain) was recovered during a study of CD8+CD57+ T cells in acquired aplastic anemia. This clonotype was picked up one time. The authors sequenced patients whose flow cytometry had shown CD8+CD57+ cell expansion. Genomic DNA provided the template from which TCR beta VDJ and CDR3 profiles were obtained. One entry per CDR3 protein results from TCRdb running MiXCR on the reads. The sample includes 150,000 to 200,000 distinct CDR3 sequences, more than 60% seen only once; the top ten take about 44%. V shed 6 bases and J shed 14 bases, with 14 bases lying between them. Germline V CDR1 and CDR2: DFQATT, SNEGSKA (reference sequence). CDR3 length: 11 amino acids.

The receptor comes from a human donor with aplastic anemia. Sequenced: sorted CD4+, CD8+, or CD8+CD57+ T cells (not recorded which) from PBMCs. The chain links TRBV20-1 to TRBJ1-6, with a weak D call TRBD1 (5 bases). The CDR3 loop is CSAAWGTALHF. CDR3 sequence (DNA): TGCAGTGCGGCGTGGGGGACGGCCCTCCACTTT.